This T cell receptor beta chain was observed in a study of blood T cells in healthy people across ages. Study-level background: Template switching retrieved approximately one barcoded beta molecule for each two T cells.

Through a sample-barcoded 5' primer and a J-beta primer mix, a second PCR was run for roughly 6 to 12 cycles. Through a template-switch adaptor with 12 random nucleotides, each cDNA molecule received a tag. TCRdb redid the calling of the 5' RACE reads with MiXCR, one entry per CDR3 protein. The table lists 850,000 to 950,000 distinct CDR3 sequences, under 30% of them singletons. Per the germline V gene, CDR1 is MNHEY and CDR2 is SVGEGT. This CDR3 has 16 amino acids. Losses at the gene ends were 3 bases for V and 7 bases for J; bases not matched to a gene: 14. Peripheral blood was drawn, roughly 10 milliliters per donor. This clonotype was seen a handful of times. This may be a read error: a much more frequent sequence differs by one nucleotide.

The sequence came from a woman older than 75 in good health. The chain recombines TRBV6-2 or TRBV6-3 with TRBJ2-7, with 8 positions matching TRBD2. Source material: blood. CDR3 residues: CASSYRAGALNNEQYF. CDR3 nucleotides: TGTGCCAGCAGTTATCGAGCGGGGGCCTTAAACAATGAGCAGTACTTC.